The 15 T cell receptor beta chains reported below all come from one sample, sequenced in a study of CD8 T cells in ankylosing spondylitis. TCRdb recomputed calls from the 5' RACE reads with MiXCR, one row per CDR3 protein. The sample consists of 250,000 or so distinct CDR3 sequences, about a sixth of them appearing once. The sequencing input was blood, either unsorted or a sorted T cell fraction (not recorded which). These receptors were collected from a male donor with ankylosing spondylitis or in good health (not recorded which).

There are many counts of this clonotype. The J gene is TRBJ1-2, the V gene TRBV9; tentative D call: TRBD1 (6 bases). Germline lookup yields CDR1 SGDLS and CDR2 YYNGEE. The CDR3 spans 16 residues. The ends were cut back, 0 bases at V and 0 bases at J, with 12 bases in the middle. The CDR3 spells CASSVARQAANYGYTF. CDR3 DNA: TGTGCCAGCAGCGTAGCCCGACAGGCAGCTAACTATGGCTACACCTTC.

The CDR3: CASSQSPRVTEAFF. As DNA, the CDR3 is TGCGCCAGCAGCCAAAGCCCCAGGGTCACTGAAGCTTTCTTT. The gene calls are TRBV4-1 and TRBJ1-1, with D perhaps matching TRBD1 (5 bases). Germline loops: CDR1 MGHRA, CDR2 YSYEKL. This CDR3 region has 14 residues. V lost 2 bases, J lost 4 bases, and 11 bases lay in between.

This clonotype was detected many times. This chain links TRBV4-1 with TRBJ1-5; possibly TRBD1 for D (6 bases). This CDR3 is built from 15 residues. V was clipped by 2 bases and J by 0 bases, with 8 bases between them. Germline V gene data show CDR1 as MGHRA and CDR2 as YSYEKL. In DNA, the CDR3 is TGCGCCAGCAGCCAAAGGGACAATAGCAATCAGCCCCAGCATTTT. The encoded protein is CASSQRDNSNQPQHF.

This chain links TRBV7-9 with TRBJ2-5; D gene ambiguous. The CDR3 runs 14 residues. The V gene's germline CDR1 is SEHNR and CDR2 FQNEAQ (reference sequence). V lost 5 bases, J lost 5 bases, and 15 bases lay in between. The CDR3 sequence is CASSGVLTHETQYF. The CDR3 DNA reads TGTGCCAGCAGCGGTGTGTTAACCCACGAGACCCAGTACTTC.

This clonotype turned up a few times. The chain combines TRBV12-3 or TRBV12-4 with TRBJ2-3; D uncertain. The CDR3 is 13 amino acids. The V and J ends lost 7 bases and 3 bases respectively, with 11 bases between them. Here the CDR3 reads CASIPLGTDTQYF. CDR3 sequence (DNA): TGTGCCAGCATCCCCCTGGGTACAGATACGCAGTATTTT.

This clonotype came up a few times. The chain joins TRBV10-3 to TRBJ2-7; weak D call: TRBD1 (5 bases). Trimming pared 4 bases from V and 4 bases from J, leaving 5 bases between. The CDR3 extends over 11 amino acids. Per the germline V gene, CDR1 is ENHRY and CDR2 is SYGVKD. The CDR3 DNA reads as TGTGCCATCAGTGCAGGGTACGAGCAGTACTTC. As protein: CAISAGYEQYF.

There are a few counts of this clonotype. The gene calls are TRBV2 and TRBJ2-2; D is possibly TRBD2 (5 bases). CDR1 and CDR2 from the germline V gene are SNHLY and FYNNEI. The CDR3 contains 13 residues. V was shortened by 10 bases and J by 6 bases, with 15 bases between the two germline ends. CDR3 bases: TGTGCCATTTCGGACTCCGGTTCCGGGGAGCTGTTTTTT. Protein: CAISDSGSGELFF.

This clonotype was counted many times. The chain employs TRBV12-3 or TRBV12-4 and TRBJ2-7, with D unresolved. Trimming removed 6 bases at V and 5 bases at J, with 11 bases between. The CDR3 consists of 12 residues. CDR3 sequence (DNA): TGTGCCAGCAGCAGTACCGGCGACGAGCAGTACTTC. Its protein is CASSSTGDEQYF.

This clonotype has ten or more counts. The chain recombines TRBV6-5 with TRBJ1-4; 7 bases are shared with TRBD1. The CDR3 has 15 amino acids. Germline loops: CDR1 MNHEY, CDR2 SVGAGI. Trimming cost V 1 base and J 7 bases; bases outside gene matches: 6. Here the CDR3 DNA reads TGTGCCAGCAGTTACTTAGGGGGCTCTCCTGAAAAACTGTTTTTT. Protein product: CASSYLGGSPEKLFF.

This clonotype was picked up a small number of times. The genes are TRBV6-5 and TRBJ2-7; tentatively, D is TRBD2 (6 bases). This CDR3 region has 15 residues. Germline values: CDR1 MNHEY, CDR2 SVGAGI. The ends were cut back, 2 bases at V and 0 bases at J, with 11 bases in the middle. CDR3 bases: TGTGCCAGCAGTTACGGGGCGGGAACCTCCTACGAGCAGTACTTC. Its protein is CASSYGAGTSYEQYF.

This clonotype has just a few counts. The chain has TRBV25-1 and TRBJ2-7; no clear D. V dropped 8 bases and J dropped 4 bases, with 18 bases sitting between them. There are 14 residues in the CDR3. CDR1 is MGHDK and CDR2 is SYGVNS in the germline V gene. CDR3 loop: CASGRASSFYEQYF. CDR3 coding DNA: TGTGCCAGCGGACGGGCCAGCAGTTTTTACGAGCAGTACTTC.

The rearrangement uses TRBV25-1 and TRBJ2-3; D is unclear. Germline CDR1 MGHDK, CDR2 SYGVNS. V lost 4 bases, J lost 1 base, and 9 bases lay in between. The CDR3 spans 14 residues. As DNA, the CDR3 is TGTGCCAGCAGTGGGGGTTCCGGCACAGATACGCAGTATTTT. Its translation: CASSGGSGTDTQYF.

In its sample, this clonotype was seen a few times. The gene calls are TRBV6-2 or TRBV6-3 and TRBJ2-7; D call uncertain. Trimming stripped 2 bases from V and 6 bases from J, with 8 bases between. Germline V lookup: CDR1 MNHEY, CDR2 SVGEGT. The CDR3 covers 12 residues. The CDR3 nucleotides are TGTGCCAGCAGTTACGGGTCCGTCGAGCAGTACTTC. Translation gives CASSYGSVEQYF.

This clonotype has only a few counts. The V gene is TRBV9, the J gene TRBJ1-5; TRBD1 matches at 9 bases. The CDR3 is 16 amino acids. Germline V gene sequence: CDR1 SGDLS, CDR2 YYNGEE. Losses at the gene ends were 0 bases for V and 3 bases for J; bases not matched to a gene: 4. The CDR3 DNA reads as TGTGCCAGCAGCGTAGGGGGGACAGGGCACAATCAGCCCCAGCATTTT. Amino acid sequence: CASSVGGTGHNQPQHF.

This clonotype was seen a handful of times. The chain couples TRBV6-1 to TRBJ2-1; TRBD2 matches at 8 bases. This CDR3 region has 14 residues. Trimming at V came to 9 bases and at J to 5 bases, leaving 9 bases not matched to a gene. Looked up from germline, CDR1 is MNHNS and CDR2 is SASEGT. The CDR3 nucleotides are TGTGCCAGTGAAACGAGCGGGAGCCACAATGAGCAGTTCTTC. Its protein is CASETSGSHNEQFF.